Sequencing of this T cell receptor (beta chain) was carried out in a study of blood T cells in healthy people across ages. PCR was performed a second time for roughly 7 to 12 cycles using a sample-barcoded 5' primer and a J-beta primer mix. TCRdb passed the 5' RACE reads through MiXCR, listing each CDR3 protein once. The data hold some 1,800,000 distinct CDR3 sequences, with around 40% observed a single time. This CDR3 is 12 amino acids long. The germline V gene encodes CDR1 SQVTM and CDR2 ANQGSEA. Drawn from each donor were roughly 10 milliliters of peripheral blood. This clonotype was picked up a small number of times.

Sequenced sample: blood. The TCR was taken from a human donor in good health. This chain joins TRBV29-1 and TRBJ1-1; D is unresolved. This chain's CDR3 is CSASSWNTEAFF. As DNA, the CDR3 is TGCAGTGCTAGTTCCTGGAACACTGAAGCTTTCTTT.